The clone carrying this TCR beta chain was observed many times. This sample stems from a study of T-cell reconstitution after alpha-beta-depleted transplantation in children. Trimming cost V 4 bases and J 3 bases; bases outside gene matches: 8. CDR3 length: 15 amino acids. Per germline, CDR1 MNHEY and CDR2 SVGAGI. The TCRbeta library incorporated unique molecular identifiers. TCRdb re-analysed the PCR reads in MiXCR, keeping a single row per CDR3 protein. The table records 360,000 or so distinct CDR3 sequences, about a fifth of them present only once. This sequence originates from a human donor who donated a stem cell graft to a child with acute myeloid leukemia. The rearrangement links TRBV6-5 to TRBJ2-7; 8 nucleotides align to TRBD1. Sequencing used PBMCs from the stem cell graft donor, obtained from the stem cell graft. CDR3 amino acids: CASSSPTGVNYEQYF. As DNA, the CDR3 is TGTGCCAGCAGTTCCCCGACAGGGGTCAACTACGAGCAGTACTTC.